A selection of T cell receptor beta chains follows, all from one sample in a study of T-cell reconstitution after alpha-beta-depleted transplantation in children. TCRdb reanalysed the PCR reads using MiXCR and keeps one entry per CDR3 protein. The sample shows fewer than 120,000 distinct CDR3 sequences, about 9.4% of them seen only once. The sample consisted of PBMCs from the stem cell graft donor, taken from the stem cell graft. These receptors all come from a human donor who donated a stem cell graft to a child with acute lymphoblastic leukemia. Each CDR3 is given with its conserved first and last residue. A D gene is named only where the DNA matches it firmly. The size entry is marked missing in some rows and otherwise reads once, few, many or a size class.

CSAPVASGTGYEQYF	TGCAGCGCCCCTGTGGCTTCCGGGACAGGATACGAGCAGTACTTC	many	TRBD1	TRBJ2-7	TRBV29-1
CASSPDRGYGYTF	TGCGCCAGCAGCCCAGACAGGGGCTATGGCTACACCTTC	many	TRBD1	TRBJ1-2	TRBV10-2
CASSLAISSGLLGEAPTQYF	TGTGCCAGCAGCTTAGCGATTTCTAGCGGCCTCCTCGGAGAAGCCCCGACCCAGTACTTC	many	TRBD2	TRBJ2-5	TRBV7-2
CASSRGPDYGYTF	TGTGCCAGCAGCAGGGGGCCGGACTATGGCTACACCTTC	many	TRBD1	TRBJ1-2	TRBV7-8
CASSLYGTGREGYTF	TGTGCCAGCAGCTTATATGGGACAGGGCGAGAAGGCTACACCTTC	many	TRBD1	TRBJ1-2	TRBV7-2
CASSLGGQPGQFF	TGCGCCAGCAGCTTGGGAGGGCAACCTGGGCAGTTCTTC	many	NA	TRBJ2-1	TRBV5-1
CSASADRLGQFF	TGCAGTGCTAGTGCGGACAGGCTGGGGCAGTTCTTC	many	TRBD1	TRBJ2-1	TRBV20-1
CAWNRDSGYGYTF	TGTGCCTGGAACAGGGACAGCGGCTATGGCTACACCTTC	NA	TRBD1	TRBJ1-2	TRBV30
CASSYSGESTDTQYF	TGCGCCAGCAGCTACTCAGGGGAAAGCACAGATACGCAGTATTTT	many	NA	TRBJ2-3	TRBV5-1
CASGPGAAYEQYF	TGTGCCAGCGGACCTGGGGCCGCGTACGAGCAGTACTTC	many	NA	TRBJ2-7	TRBV2
CASSPLSQGLTDTQYF	TGTGCCAGCTCACCACTCTCACAGGGCCTCACAGATACGCAGTATTTT	many	NA	TRBJ2-3	TRBV18
CASSLGSAGASTGELFF	TGTGCCAGCAGCTTGGGGTCGGCAGGGGCGAGCACCGGGGAGCTGTTTTTT	many	NA	TRBJ2-2	TRBV5-5
CASSLTGGSRTEAFF	TGCGCCAGCAGCTTAACAGGGGGCTCTAGAACTGAAGCTTTCTTT	many	TRBD1	TRBJ1-1	TRBV5-1
CASSPGGGTDTQYF	TGTGCCAGCAGCCCAGGGGGCGGTACAGATACGCAGTATTTT	many	TRBD1	TRBJ2-3	TRBV7-3
CASSYLAGANYGYTF	TGTGCCAGCAGTTACTTGGCAGGGGCTAACTATGGCTACACCTTC	many	NA	TRBJ1-2	TRBV6-5
CASSQFPRYEQFF	TGTGCCAGCAGCCAATTTCCGCGTTATGAGCAGTTCTTC	many	NA	TRBJ2-1	TRBV14
CSARNTFMNTEAFF	TGCAGTGCTAGGAACACGTTCATGAACACTGAAGCTTTCTTT	many	NA	TRBJ1-1	TRBV20-1
CASSYGQIQETQYF	TGTGCCAGCAGCTACGGGCAGATACAAGAGACCCAGTACTTC	NA	NA	TRBJ2-5	TRBV7-2
CASSQTTGRAEKLFF	TGCGCCAGCAGCCAAACGACAGGCCGAGCTGAAAAACTGTTTTTT	many	NA	TRBJ1-4	TRBV4-3
CSVEITGLAAYEQYF	TGCAGCGTTGAAATAACAGGACTAGCGGCCTACGAGCAGTACTTC	many	TRBD2	TRBJ2-7	TRBV29-1
CASSSAVREFF	TGTGCCAGCAGCTCAGCGGTAAGGGAGTTCTTC	many	NA	TRBJ2-1	TRBV11-2
CASNQVTACSYEQYF	TGTGCCAGCAACCAGGTAACAGCATGCTCCTACGAGCAGTACTTC	many	NA	TRBJ2-7	TRBV12-3/TRBV12-4
CASSLEPGQGYEQYF	TGTGCCAGCAGTCTCGAACCGGGACAGGGATACGAGCAGTACTTC	many	TRBD1	TRBJ2-7	TRBV27
CASSYPSYQGDYGYTF	TGTGCCAGCAGTTATCCTTCTTACCAGGGGGACTATGGCTACACCTTC	many	TRBD1	TRBJ1-2	TRBV12-3/TRBV12-4
CASSLAGRGYTF	TGTGCCAGCAGCTTGGCAGGGCGCGGCTACACCTTC	many	NA	TRBJ1-2	TRBV5-5
CASSLPSNTGELFF	TGCGCCAGCAGCTTGCCCTCGAACACCGGGGAGCTGTTTTTT	many	NA	TRBJ2-2	TRBV5-1
CASSPPGGDTGELFF	TGTGCCAGCTCACCACCGGGCGGGGACACCGGGGAGCTGTTTTTT	many	NA	TRBJ2-2	TRBV18
CASSPSGTGQGHEQYF	TGCGCCAGCAGCCCATCGGGGACAGGCCAAGGCCACGAGCAGTACTTC	many	TRBD1	TRBJ2-7	TRBV5-1
CASSFRGRGLYEQYF	TGTGCCAGCAGTTTTCGGGGCAGGGGGCTGTACGAGCAGTACTTC	many	TRBD1	TRBJ2-7	TRBV12-3/TRBV12-4
CASSPREGELFF	TGTGCTAGCAGCCCTCGAGAGGGGGAGCTGTTTTTT	NA	NA	TRBJ2-2	TRBV7-7
CSVLGTAGEKLFF	TGCAGCGTGCTGGGCACAGCGGGGGAAAAACTGTTTTTT	many	NA	TRBJ1-4	TRBV29-1
CASSLNVRGEQFF	TGTGCCAGCAGCTTGAACGTGCGGGGTGAGCAGTTCTTC	NA	NA	TRBJ2-1	TRBV7-9
CSVSGRTGDVGGAKNIQYF	TGCAGCGTCTCGGGTAGGACAGGGGACGTCGGGGGAGCCAAAAACATTCAGTACTTC	many	TRBD1	TRBJ2-4	TRBV29-1